Below, 11 T cell receptor beta chains from the same sample are listed, as sequenced in a study of shared clonotypes between healthy human individuals (dated by TCRdb to 2019 to 2021). To prepare the library, the immunoSEQ multiplex PCR assay was applied. In TCRdb, the immuneACCESS table is reduced to in-frame sequences with V and J assigned. These tables do not hold every clone; where another copy was compared, an unresolved V gene accounts for under half, and the others remain unexplained. The sample data list 2 million to 2.5 million clones, and 90% to 95% of these were observed just once. The ten largest account for 0.13% of the sample. The sequencing input was naive CD4+ T cells sorted from blood. The meaning of the sample's cell subset or site label: CD45RA+ positively selected. These receptors were obtained from a man younger than 30 in good health.

V is TRBV5-1 and J is TRBJ2-1; 8 nucleotides agree with TRBD1. This CDR3 is built from 15 residues. The ends lost 5 bases at V and 15 bases at J; junction bases unmatched: 19. Germline CDR1 is SGHRS and CDR2 is YFSETQ. CDR3 DNA sequence: TGCGCCAGCAGACTCGAGGGGACAGGAACGGGTGGTCTGTTCTTC. Translation gives CASRLEGTGTGGLFF. The variable domain in full, with the rest retrieved from reference TRBV5-1 and TRBJ2-1, is KAGVTQTPRYLIKTRGQQVTLSCSPISGHRSVSWYQQTPGQGLQFLFEYFSETQRNKGNFPGRFSGRQFSNSRSEMNVSTLELGDSALYLCASRLEGTGTGGLFFGPGTRLTVL.

The chain combines TRBV5-1 with TRBJ2-5; TRBD2 aligns across 11 bases. The CDR3 is made up of 15 amino acids. Trimming took 4 bases from V and 6 from J; bases not matched to a gene: 8. Per the germline V gene, CDR1 is SGHRS and CDR2 is YFSETQ. The CDR3 loop is CASSTGLAEGKTQYF. The CDR3 DNA sequence: TGCGCCAGCAGCACGGGACTAGCGGAGGGGAAGACCCAGTACTTC.

The rearrangement links TRBV5-1 to TRBJ1-1; a possible D gene is TRBD1 (6 bases). The CDR3 has 16 amino acids. Germline V gene sequence: CDR1 SGHRS, CDR2 YFSETQ. V lost 0 bases and J lost 4, with 16 bases in between. The CDR3 protein is CASSLEGPGGFTEAFF. The CDR3 bases are TGCGCCAGCAGCTTGGAAGGTCCGGGGGGCTTCACTGAAGCTTTCTTT.

This clone was recorded only once. This chain joins TRBV4-2 and TRBJ2-2, with D perhaps matching TRBD2 (5 bases). V was clipped by 1 base and J by 5 bases, with 8 bases between them. This CDR3 spans 14 amino acids. Germline V gene sequence: CDR1 LGHNA, CDR2 YNFKEQ. The CDR3 DNA reads TGTGCCAGCAGCCAAGGGGGAGTGACCGGGGAGCTGTTTTTT. The encoded protein is CASSQGGVTGELFF.

CDR3 loop: CASSTAGTSGYNEQFF. CDR3 nucleotides: TGTGCCAGCAGCACAGCCGGGACTAGCGGCTACAATGAGCAGTTCTTC. V is TRBV11-3 and J is TRBJ2-1; 11 bases match TRBD2. The J segment lost 3 bases and the V segment lost 5 bases, leaving 6 bases of the junction unmatched. CDR3 length equals 16 residues. Germline CDR1 SGHNT, CDR2 YENEEA. The full variable domain, rest sourced from reference TRBV11-3 and TRBJ2-1, is EAGVVQSPRYKIIEKKQPVAFWCNPISGHNTLYWYLQNLGQGPELLIRYENEEAVDDSQLPKDRFSAERLKGVDSTLKIQPAELGDSAVYLCASSTAGTSGYNEQFFGPGTRLTVL.

V and J are TRBV5-1 and TRBJ2-7; possibly TRBD1 for D (5 bases). The CDR3 is 14 residues long. V lost 0 bases, J lost 9 bases, and 16 bases lay in between. Germline CDR1 is SGHRS and CDR2 is YFSETQ. The CDR3 sequence is CASSLAPPDIGQYF. DNA for the CDR3: TGCGCCAGCAGCTTGGCCCCCCCGGACATAGGGCAGTACTTC.

V usage is TRBV6-6 and J usage is TRBJ1-1, with 8 nucleotides matching TRBD1. V lost 2 bases and J lost 1; bases outside the gene matches: 3. In germline, CDR1 is MNHNY, CDR2 SVGAGI (reference sequence). This CDR3 contains 15 residues. The CDR3 region is CASSYGGTGNTEAFF. CDR3 DNA: TGTGCCAGCAGTTACGGGGGGACAGGGAACACTGAAGCTTTCTTT.

The chain links TRBV9 to TRBJ1-4; maybe TRBD1 (6 bases). With 4 bases removed from V and 1 base from J, the gap between germline ends came to 17 bases. The germline gives CDR1 SGDLS, CDR2 YYNGEE. The CDR3 sequence is 17 residues long. As DNA, the CDR3 is TGTGCCAGCAGCCCGTCTTCGGGGGGCTTAACTAATGAAAAACTGTTTTTT. Protein: CASSPSSGGLTNEKLFF.

The chain recombines TRBV10-3 with TRBJ2-7; no reliable D call. The CDR3 is made up of 13 amino acids. Germline-derived CDR1 and CDR2 are ENHRY and SYGVKD. V was clipped by 4 bases and J by 0 bases, with 7 bases between them. The CDR3 DNA follows: TGTGCCATCAGTGCCGTAGACTCCTACGAGCAGTACTTC. Translating gives CAISAVDSYEQYF.

Worth noting for this clone: The sample contains more than one DNA sequence encoding this CDR3. This chain links TRBV28 with TRBJ1-2; TRBD1 might be the D (6 bases). CDR1 MDHEN and CDR2 SYDVKM come from the germline V gene. The V and J ends lost 6 bases and 4 bases respectively, with 12 bases between them. The CDR3 contains 13 residues. The CDR3 region is CASRPGAGYGYTF. In nucleotides, the CDR3 is TGTGCCAGCAGACCAGGGGCTGGCTATGGCTACACCTTC.

The rearrangement uses TRBV28 and TRBJ1-1; tentatively, D is TRBD1 (6 bases). Germline V gene sequence: CDR1 MDHEN, CDR2 SYDVKM. The CDR3 covers 12 residues. The V end was cut by 2 bases, the J end by 8 bases, with 9 bases between. Written as DNA, the CDR3 is TGTGCCAGCAGTTTAGTGACAGGAGAAGCTTTCTTT. Amino acid sequence: CASSLVTGEAFF.